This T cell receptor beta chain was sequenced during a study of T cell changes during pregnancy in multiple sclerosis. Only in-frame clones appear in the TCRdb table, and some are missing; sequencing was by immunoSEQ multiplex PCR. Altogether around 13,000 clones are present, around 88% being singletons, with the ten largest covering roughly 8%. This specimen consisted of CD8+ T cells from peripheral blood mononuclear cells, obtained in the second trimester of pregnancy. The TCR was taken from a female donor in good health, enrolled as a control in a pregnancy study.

In nucleotides, the CDR3 is TGTGCCAGCAGTTACATCTGGCCGATTACCTACAATGAGCAGTTCTTC. Protein: CASSYIWPITYNEQFF. The chain carries TRBV6-5 and TRBJ2-1; D is undetermined. CDR1 MNHEY and CDR2 SVGAGI come from the germline V gene. Between the trimmed V and J ends, which lost 2 bases and 2 bases, there was a span of 13 bases. This CDR3 has 16 residues.